The entry below describes one T cell receptor beta chain. This clone has a handful of counts. No antigen is known for it. No qualities accompany the bases; no much larger clone lies one base away. The source of the sample is a study of control samples from healthy donors and cancer patients (dated by TCRdb to the early 2020s). As encoded in the germline V gene, CDR1 is ENHRY while CDR2 is SYGVKD. Clipping removes 6 bases from V and 6 bases from J, with 4 as the unmatched junction base count. Including cysteine and phenylalanine, the CDR3 has 13 amino acids. Only the CDR3 DNA is retained, 39 bases long and in frame from the first base. The library was produced with the immunoSEQ multiplex PCR assay. As stored in TCRdb, this immuneACCESS dataset retains in-frame rearrangements with V and J assigned. A fraction of the clones does not appear; measured against another copy, unresolved V genes explain less than half of the discrepancy, and the remainder lacks a known reason. This sample lists some 65,000 clones; more than 80% were detected once. The ten largest clones capture 2.9% of the sample.

This clonotype was sampled from a woman aged 45-59 years with lung cancer. Sequenced: PBMCs. The V and J genes are TRBV10-3 and TRBJ1-4; TRBD1 fits 7 bases in the junction. The nucleotides read TGTGCCATCAGCCAAGACAGGGATGAAAAACTGTTTTTT. It translates as CAISQDRDEKLFF.